The rows below give T cell receptor beta chains drawn from one sample of a study of cytomegalovirus exposure and HLA in healthy donors. Generated by immunoSEQ multiplex PCR, the TCRdb table keeps only in-frame clones and is missing some. Of 160,000 or so clones in the sample, roughly 80% were seen once. The sample was PBMCs. All receptors derive from a man between 50 and 59 years old in good health and CMV-seropositive. Each CDR3 is given with its conserved first and last residue. D genes are given only for firm matches. Clone size is shown for a subset of rows, as once, few, many or a class of expanded clone.

d_gene,v_gene,abundance,j_gene,CDR3aa,CDR3nt
NA,TRBV6-5,NA,TRBJ1-1,CASSYSPGSFFAEAFF,TGTGCCAGCAGTTACTCGCCGGGGTCATTCTTCGCTGAAGCTTTCTTT
NA,TRBV28,NA,TRBJ2-1,CASTKGLAYNEQFF,TGTGCCAGCACCAAGGGACTGGCGTACAATGAGCAGTTCTTC
NA,TRBV5-1,many,TRBJ1-6,CASSRQERSSYNSPLHF,TGCGCCAGCAGCAGACAAGAGAGAAGCTCCTATAATTCACCCCTCCACTTT
NA,TRBV11-2,NA,TRBJ1-4,CVWGGVEGKLFF,TGTGTGTGGGGGGGCGTGGAGGGGAAACTGTTTTTT
TRBD2,TRBV5-6,NA,TRBJ2-7,CASSPILAESYEQYF,TGTGCCAGCAGCCCTATCCTAGCGGAGTCCTACGAGCAGTACTTC
NA,TRBV29-1,NA,TRBJ2-2,CSGKAGQNTGELFF,TGCAGCGGTAAAGCGGGACAAAACACCGGGGAGCTGTTTTTT
NA,TRBV28,NA,TRBJ1-5,CASRIARAGQPQHF,TGTGCCAGCAGGATAGCGAGGGCGGGGCAGCCCCAGCATTTT
NA,TRBV2,NA,TRBJ2-3,CASSSQGLRTDTQYF,TGTGCCAGCAGTTCCCAGGGCCTCCGAACAGATACGCAGTATTTT
NA,TRBV5-1,NA,TRBJ2-6,CASTDQTSGANVLTF,TGCGCCAGCACCGATCAGACTTCTGGGGCCAACGTCCTGACTTTC
TRBD2,TRBV5-1,few,TRBJ2-3,CASSLAGGMGDTQYF,TGCGCCAGCAGCTTAGCGGGGGGAATGGGAGATACGCAGTATTTT
TRBD2,TRBV9,once,TRBJ2-2,CASSPGTSLTGELFF,TGTGCCAGCAGCCCGGGGACTAGCCTTACCGGGGAGCTGTTTTTT
TRBD1,TRBV6-1,NA,TRBJ1-2,CASHRTGYYGYTF,TGTGCCAGCCACCGGACAGGCTACTATGGCTACACCTTC
TRBD1,TRBV6-4,NA,TRBJ2-1,CASSRAGTGVDEQFF,TGTGCCAGCAGTCGAGCCGGGACAGGGGTCGATGAGCAGTTCTTC
TRBD1,TRBV28,NA,TRBJ1-2,CASSTGNYGYTF,TGTGCCAGTTCGACAGGGAACTATGGCTACACCTTC
TRBD1,TRBV7-2,once,TRBJ2-7,CASRGTGEGEQYF,TGTGCCAGCAGGGGGACAGGGGAGGGCGAGCAGTACTTC
TRBD1,TRBV28,NA,TRBJ2-3,CASSQGQARDTQYF,TGTGCCAGCAGCCAGGGACAGGCTAGAGATACGCAGTATTTT
NA,TRBV6-1,NA,TRBJ1-2,CASTSGTEFYGYTF,TGTGCCAGCACTTCCGGGACTGAATTCTATGGCTACACCTTC
TRBD2,TRBV5-1,NA,TRBJ2-1,CASSRGGTSGSSYNEQFF,TGCGCCAGCAGCCGGGGGGGGACTAGCGGGAGCTCCTACAATGAGCAGTTCTTC
NA,TRBV7-9,NA,TRBJ2-7,CASSFHVSSYEQYF,TGTGCCAGCAGCTTTCACGTTAGCTCCTACGAGCAGTACTTC
TRBD1,TRBV11-2,NA,TRBJ1-6,CASSSGQGIYNSPLHF,TGTGCCAGCAGCTCCGGACAGGGGATCTATAATTCACCCCTCCACTTT
NA,TRBV12-2,NA,TRBJ2-7,CASRLVEDRGCYEQYF,TGTGCAAGTCGCTTAGTAGAGGACAGGGGGTGCTACGAGCAGTACTTC
NA,TRBV29-1,NA,TRBJ2-1,CSVAYQNEQFF,TGCAGCGTTGCTTACCAGAATGAGCAGTTCTTC
NA,TRBV28,NA,TRBJ1-1,CASSGGARTEAFF,TGTGCCAGCAGTGGGGGGGCGCGGACTGAAGCTTTCTTT
TRBD2,TRBV19,NA,TRBJ2-1,CASSIRTGGTYNEQFF,TGTGCCAGTAGTATACGGACGGGAGGGACCTACAATGAGCAGTTCTTC
NA,TRBV6-5,NA,TRBJ1-6,CASSYARRAYNSPLHF,TGTGCCAGCAGTTACGCCCGGAGGGCCTATAATTCACCCCTCCACTTT
TRBD1,TRBV5-1,NA,TRBJ2-7,CASSLQGIVDEQYF,TGCGCCAGCAGCTTACAGGGGATAGTCGACGAGCAGTACTTC
TRBD2,TRBV28,NA,TRBJ2-7,CASSPPSGRVNEQYF,TGTGCCAGCAGTCCCCCTAGCGGGAGGGTAAACGAGCAGTACTTC
NA,TRBV6-5,NA,TRBJ2-7,CASSYRGSSYEQYF,TGTGCCAGCAGTTACAGGGGCAGCTCCTACGAGCAGTACTTC
TRBD2,TRBV4-1,NA,TRBJ2-7,CASSRQTSGGLDAYEQYF,TGCGCCAGCAGCCGACAGACTAGCGGGGGGTTGGACGCCTACGAGCAGTACTTC
TRBD1,TRBV5-6,NA,TRBJ2-7,CASSRGQYEQYF,TGTGCCAGCAGCCGGGGACAGTACGAGCAGTACTTC
TRBD1,TRBV18,NA,TRBJ1-2,CASSPQGAYGYTF,TGTGCCAGCTCCCCTCAGGGGGCCTATGGCTACACCTTC
TRBD1,TRBV6-1,NA,TRBJ1-3,CASNARTGGRNTIYF,TGTGCCAGCAACGCAAGAACAGGGGGGAGAAACACCATATATTTT
NA,TRBV6-1,NA,TRBJ2-7,CASSEREKGLKTYEQYF,TGTGCCAGCAGTGAACGAGAGAAGGGACTTAAGACCTACGAGCAGTACTTC
TRBD2,TRBV27,NA,TRBJ2-7,CATGAGRAYEQYF,TGTGCCACCGGAGCGGGGAGGGCCTACGAGCAGTACTTC
NA,TRBV27,NA,TRBJ2-1,CASSPYLKEQFF,TGTGCCAGCAGTCCCTACCTCAAGGAGCAGTTCTTC
NA,TRBV7-8,NA,TRBJ1-5,CASSPPWVGSNQPQHF,TGTGCCAGCAGCCCTCCATGGGTGGGCAGCAATCAGCCCCAGCATTTT
TRBD1,TRBV4-2,NA,TRBJ1-5,CASRGQGGNQPQHF,TGTGCCAGCAGGGGACAGGGGGGGAATCAGCCCCAGCATTTT
NA,TRBV2,NA,TRBJ2-1,CASIGSSGRHNEQFF,TGTGCCAGCATTGGGAGTAGCGGCAGACACAATGAGCAGTTCTTC
NA,TRBV19,NA,TRBJ2-6,CASSIGTRSGANVLTF,TGTGCCAGTAGTATAGGCACTCGCTCTGGGGCCAACGTCCTGACTTTC
TRBD1,TRBV6-1,NA,TRBJ1-3,CASSITGEGWNTIYF,TGTGCCAGCAGCATAACAGGGGAAGGATGGAACACCATATATTTT
NA,TRBV28,NA,TRBJ1-5,CASRRYREGEQPQHF,TGTGCCAGCAGGAGATACAGGGAAGGCGAACAGCCCCAGCATTTT
NA,TRBV9,few,TRBJ2-3,CASSVESGTATDTQYF,TGTGCCAGCAGCGTAGAGTCCGGGACTGCCACAGATACGCAGTATTTT